One T cell receptor (beta chain) is described in this entry. The data were obtained in a study of CD8 T cells in Susac syndrome. Random hexamers served to reverse transcribe roughly 0.45 to 1 ug RNA. MiXCR, run by TCRdb on the immunoSEQ multiplex PCR reads, gives a single entry per CDR3 protein. Among approximately 150,000 distinct CDR3 sequences, approximately 95% were seen once, and the ten largest hold approximately 0.094%. Trimming removed 3 bases at V and 3 bases at J, with 12 bases between. This CDR3 spans 15 amino acids. Germline CDR1 KGHSH, CDR2 LQKENI. Sequencing of TCR beta was performed on blood CD8+ T cells and on blood CD4+ T cells.

The TCR sequence derives from a human donor with multiple sclerosis. The specimen sequenced was CD4+ T cells from PBMCs. The chain joins TRBV18 to TRBJ2-1, with TRBD1 as a possible D gene (5 bases). In nucleotides, the CDR3 is TGTGCCAGCTCACCGGGCTCAGGGATCTACAATGAGCAGTTCTTC. Amino acid sequence: CASSPGSGIYNEQFF.